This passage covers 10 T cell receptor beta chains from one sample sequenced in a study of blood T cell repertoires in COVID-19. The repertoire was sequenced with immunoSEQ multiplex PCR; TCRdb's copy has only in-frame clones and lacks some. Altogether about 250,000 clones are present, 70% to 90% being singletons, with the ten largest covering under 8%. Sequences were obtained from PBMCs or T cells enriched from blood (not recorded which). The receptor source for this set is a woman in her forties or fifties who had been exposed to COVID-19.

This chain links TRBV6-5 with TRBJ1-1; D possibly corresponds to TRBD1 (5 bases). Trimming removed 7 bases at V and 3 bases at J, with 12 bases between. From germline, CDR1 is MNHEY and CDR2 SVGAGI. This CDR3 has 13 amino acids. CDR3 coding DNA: TGTGCCAGCACCAAAAGGGGATACACTGAAGCTTTCTTT. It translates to CASTKRGYTEAFF.

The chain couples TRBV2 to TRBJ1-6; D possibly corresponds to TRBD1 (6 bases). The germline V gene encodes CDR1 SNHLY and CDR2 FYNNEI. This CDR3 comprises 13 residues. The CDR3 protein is CAGTGGQRSPLHF. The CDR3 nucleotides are TGTGCGGGGACGGGGGGGCAGCGTTCACCCCTCCACTTT.

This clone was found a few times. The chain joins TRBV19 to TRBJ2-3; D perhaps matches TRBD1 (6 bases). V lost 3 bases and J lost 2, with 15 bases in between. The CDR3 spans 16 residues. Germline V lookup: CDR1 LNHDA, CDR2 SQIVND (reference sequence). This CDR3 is CASSIGTGQNTDTQYF. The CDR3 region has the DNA TGTGCCAGTAGTATCGGCACAGGGCAGAACACAGATACGCAGTATTTT.

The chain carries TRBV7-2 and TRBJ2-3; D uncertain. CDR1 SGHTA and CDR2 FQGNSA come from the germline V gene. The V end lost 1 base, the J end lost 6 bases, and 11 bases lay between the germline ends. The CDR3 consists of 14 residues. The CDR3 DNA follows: TGTGCCAGCAGCTTAGACTCAAACTCCGATACGCAGTATTTT. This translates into CASSLDSNSDTQYF.

The CDR3 reads CASSVAMAGQGYTF. CDR3 DNA: TGTGCCAGCAGCGTAGCGATGGCGGGGCAGGGCTACACCTTC. The chain has TRBV9 and TRBJ1-2; the D gene is possibly TRBD1 (5 bases). The germline V and J ends were trimmed by 0 bases and 8 bases, with 14 bases remaining between them. Per the germline V gene, CDR1 is SGDLS and CDR2 is YYNGEE. The CDR3 extends over 14 amino acids.

The CDR3 DNA reads as TGTGCCAGCAGCCAAGAGGGAGGCAGCCACTCCTACGAGCAGTACTTC. Translating gives CASSQEGGSHSYEQYF. The rearrangement uses TRBV3-1 (or the pseudogene TRBV3-2) and TRBJ2-7; a weak D match, TRBD2 (6 bases). The CDR3 sequence is 16 residues long. Trimming pared 0 bases from V and 0 bases from J, leaving 12 bases between. Germline V gives CDR1 LGHDT, CDR2 YNNKEL (reference sequence).

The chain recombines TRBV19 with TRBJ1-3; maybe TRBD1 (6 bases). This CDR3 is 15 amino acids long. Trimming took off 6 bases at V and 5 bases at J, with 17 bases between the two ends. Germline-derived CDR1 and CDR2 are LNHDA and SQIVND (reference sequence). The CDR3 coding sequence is TGTGCCAGTAGCTTCGGGTCCGGGGGGCGAAACACCATATATTTT. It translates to CASSFGSGGRNTIYF.

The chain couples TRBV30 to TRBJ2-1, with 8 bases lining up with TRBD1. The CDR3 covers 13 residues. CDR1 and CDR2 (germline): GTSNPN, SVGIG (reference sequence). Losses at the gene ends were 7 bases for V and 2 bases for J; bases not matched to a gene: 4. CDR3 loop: CAYHRGTYNEQFF. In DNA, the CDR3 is TGTGCCTACCACAGGGGGACCTACAATGAGCAGTTCTTC. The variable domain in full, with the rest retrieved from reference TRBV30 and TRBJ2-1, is SQTIHQWPATLVQPVGSPLSLECTVEGTSNPNLYWYRQAAGRGLQLLFYSVGIGQISSEVPQNLSASRPQDRQFILSSKKLLLSDSGFYLCAYHRGTYNEQFFGPGTRLTVL.

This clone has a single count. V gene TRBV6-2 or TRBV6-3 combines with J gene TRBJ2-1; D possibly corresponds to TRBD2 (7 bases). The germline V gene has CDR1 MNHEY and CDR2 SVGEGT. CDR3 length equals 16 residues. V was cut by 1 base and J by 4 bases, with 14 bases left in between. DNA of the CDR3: TGTGCCAGCAGTTACTTTCGGGGGGCCATTTACAATGAGCAGTTCTTC. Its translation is CASSYFRGAIYNEQFF.

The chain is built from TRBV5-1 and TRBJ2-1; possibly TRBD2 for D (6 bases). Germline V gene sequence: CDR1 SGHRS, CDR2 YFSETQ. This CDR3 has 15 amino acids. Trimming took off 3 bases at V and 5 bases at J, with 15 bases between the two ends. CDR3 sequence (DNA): TGCGCCAGCAGCTCGGGCGGGGCGATTAACAATGAGCAGTTCTTC. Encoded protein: CASSSGGAINNEQFF.